The sequence of this T cell receptor beta chain was determined in a study of T cell responses to AZD1222 COVID-19 vaccine. Germline lookup yields CDR1 LGHNA and CDR2 YNFKEQ. Trimming took 8 bases from V and 5 from J, leaving 10 bases between them. This CDR3 contains 12 residues. Sequencing was performed with immunoSEQ multiplex PCR; in TCRdb, only in-frame clones are kept and a portion is missing. This table holds about 270,000 clones, 85% to 95% found once. The rearrangement joins TRBV4-2 to TRBJ1-5; a weak D match, TRBD1 (5 bases). The sample here was peripheral blood, taken 28 days after the second AZD1222 dose. The TCR originated in an adult who received the AZD1222 COVID-19 vaccine. The CDR3 loop is CASGGGYQPQHF. DNA for the CDR3: TGTGCCAGCGGGGGGGGGTATCAGCCCCAGCATTTT.